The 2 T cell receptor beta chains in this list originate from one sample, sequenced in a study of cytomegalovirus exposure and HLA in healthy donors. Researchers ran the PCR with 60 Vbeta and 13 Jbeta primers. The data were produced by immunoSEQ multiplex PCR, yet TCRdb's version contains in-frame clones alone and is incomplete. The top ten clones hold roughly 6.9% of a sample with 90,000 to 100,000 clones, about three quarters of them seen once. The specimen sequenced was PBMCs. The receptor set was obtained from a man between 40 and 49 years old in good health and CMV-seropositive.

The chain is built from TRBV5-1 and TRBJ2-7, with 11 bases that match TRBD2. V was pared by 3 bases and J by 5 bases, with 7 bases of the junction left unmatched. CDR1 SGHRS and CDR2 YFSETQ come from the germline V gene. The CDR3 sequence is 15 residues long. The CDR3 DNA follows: TGCGCCAGCAGCTCTACTAGCGGGGGCCCCCACGAGCAGTACTTC. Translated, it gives CASSSTSGGPHEQYF.

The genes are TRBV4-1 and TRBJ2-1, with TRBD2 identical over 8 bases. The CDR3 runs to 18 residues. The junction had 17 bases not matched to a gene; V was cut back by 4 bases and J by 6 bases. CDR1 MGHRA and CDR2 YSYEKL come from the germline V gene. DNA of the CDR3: TGCGCCAGCAGCCCTACAGATCCCCGGGTAGCGGGACGCAATGAGCAGTTCTTC. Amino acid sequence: CASSPTDPRVAGRNEQFF.